This T cell receptor (beta chain) was identified during a study of OX40 agonist ivuxolimab in advanced cancers. General study findings and limits: Mean expanded clone counts were higher in CD8+ than CD4+ T cells.

Deletions cut 3 bases from V and 0 bases from J, with 6 bases between. The CDR3 has 13 residues. The germline CDR1 and CDR2 sequences are SGDLS and YYNGEE. Sequencing used immunoSEQ multiplex PCR; TCRdb keeps in-frame clones, though not all of them. The sample has some 70,000 clones; about 88% are singletons. With regard to this clone: Its antigen is still unknown.

Sequencing was performed on CD4+ or CD8+ T cells sorted from blood, taken in a trial of the OX40 agonist ivuxolimab. The chain joins TRBV9 to TRBJ1-2, with unresolved D. The receptor's source is an adult with an advanced solid tumor such as melanoma, head and neck, liver or kidney cancer. In DNA form, the CDR3 reads TGTGCCAGCAGCGAGGGCGCTAACTATGGCTACACCTTC. This codes for CASSEGANYGYTF.